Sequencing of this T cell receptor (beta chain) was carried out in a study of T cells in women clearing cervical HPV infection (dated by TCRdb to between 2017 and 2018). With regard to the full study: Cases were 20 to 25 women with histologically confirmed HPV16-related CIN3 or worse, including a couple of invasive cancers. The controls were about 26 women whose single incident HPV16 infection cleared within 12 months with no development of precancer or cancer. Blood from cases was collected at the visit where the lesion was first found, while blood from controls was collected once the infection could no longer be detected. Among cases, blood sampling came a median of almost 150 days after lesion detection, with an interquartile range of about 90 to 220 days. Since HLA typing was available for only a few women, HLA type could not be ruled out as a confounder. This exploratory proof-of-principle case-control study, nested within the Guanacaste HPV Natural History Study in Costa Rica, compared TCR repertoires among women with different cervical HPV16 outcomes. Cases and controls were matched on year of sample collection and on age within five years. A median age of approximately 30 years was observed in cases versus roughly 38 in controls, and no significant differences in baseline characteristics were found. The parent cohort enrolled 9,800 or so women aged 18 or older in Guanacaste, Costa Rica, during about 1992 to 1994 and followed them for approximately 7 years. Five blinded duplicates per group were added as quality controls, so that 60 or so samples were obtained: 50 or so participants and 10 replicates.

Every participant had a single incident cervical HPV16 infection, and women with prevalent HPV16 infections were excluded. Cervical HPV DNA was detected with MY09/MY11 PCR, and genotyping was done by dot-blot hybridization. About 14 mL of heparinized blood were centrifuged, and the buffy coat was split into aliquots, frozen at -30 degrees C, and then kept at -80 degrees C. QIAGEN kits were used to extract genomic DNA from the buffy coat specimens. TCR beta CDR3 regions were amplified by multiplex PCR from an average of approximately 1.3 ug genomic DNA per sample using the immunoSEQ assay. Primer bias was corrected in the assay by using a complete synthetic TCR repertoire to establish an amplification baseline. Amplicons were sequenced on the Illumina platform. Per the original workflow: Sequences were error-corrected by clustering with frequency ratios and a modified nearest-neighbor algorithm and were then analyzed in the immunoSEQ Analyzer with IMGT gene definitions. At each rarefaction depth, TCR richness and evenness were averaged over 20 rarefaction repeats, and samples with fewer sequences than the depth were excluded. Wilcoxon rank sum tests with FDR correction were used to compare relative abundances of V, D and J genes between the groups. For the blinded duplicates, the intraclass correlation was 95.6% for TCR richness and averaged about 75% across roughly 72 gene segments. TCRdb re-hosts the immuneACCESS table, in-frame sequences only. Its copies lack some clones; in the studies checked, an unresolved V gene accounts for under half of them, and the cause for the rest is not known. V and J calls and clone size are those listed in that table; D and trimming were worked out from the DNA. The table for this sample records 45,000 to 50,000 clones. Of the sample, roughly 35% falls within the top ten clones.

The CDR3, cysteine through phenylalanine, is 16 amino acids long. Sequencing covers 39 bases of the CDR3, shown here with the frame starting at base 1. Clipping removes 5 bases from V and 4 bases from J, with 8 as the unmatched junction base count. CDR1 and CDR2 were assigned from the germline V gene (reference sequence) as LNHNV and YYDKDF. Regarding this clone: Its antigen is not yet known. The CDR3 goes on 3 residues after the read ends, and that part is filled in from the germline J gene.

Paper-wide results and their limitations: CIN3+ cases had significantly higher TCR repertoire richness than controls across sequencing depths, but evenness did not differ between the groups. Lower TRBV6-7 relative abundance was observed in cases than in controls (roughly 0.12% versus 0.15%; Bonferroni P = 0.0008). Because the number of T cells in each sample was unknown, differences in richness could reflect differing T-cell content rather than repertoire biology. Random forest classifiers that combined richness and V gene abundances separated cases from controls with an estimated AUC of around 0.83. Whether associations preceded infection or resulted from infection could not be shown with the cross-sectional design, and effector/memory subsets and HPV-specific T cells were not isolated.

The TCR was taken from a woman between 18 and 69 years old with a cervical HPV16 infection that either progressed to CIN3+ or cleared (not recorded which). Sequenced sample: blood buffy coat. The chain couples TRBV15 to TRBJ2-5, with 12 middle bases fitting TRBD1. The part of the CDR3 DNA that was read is TGTGCCACCAGCGTTCCGGGACAGGGGGCCGTAGAGACC. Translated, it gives CATSVPGQGAVET. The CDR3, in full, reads CATSVPGQGAVETQYF.